Listed below are T cell receptor beta chains from one sample, sequenced in a study of blood T cell repertoires in COVID-19. Assay: immunoSEQ multiplex PCR; the TCRdb copy retains only in-frame clones and omits some. The data hold roughly 190,000 clones, with 70% to 90% observed a single time. What was sequenced was PBMCs or T cells enriched from blood (not recorded which). These receptors were collected from a woman in her thirties or forties in a cohort exposed to, infected with or recovered from COVID-19 (not recorded which). CDR3s include the opening cysteine and the closing phenylalanine or tryptophan. D genes are given only for firm matches. Size values are once, few and many counts, or a class for expanded clones, and some rows have none.

TRBD1 TRBJ2-5 TRBV28 NA TGTGCCAGCACCGTGTCAGGGGGCAGGCAAGAGACCCAGTACTTC CASTVSGGRQETQYF
TRBD1 TRBJ2-4 TRBV5-1 NA TGCGCCAGCAGCTTGGCTACAGGGGGCGATGGGTACATTCAGTACTTC CASSLATGGDGYIQYF
TRBD1 TRBJ1-2 TRBV28 NA TGTGCCAGCAGTCTATTGGGACAGCCGGCGTTGGTAGGTGGCTACACCTTC CASSLLGQPALVGGYTF
NA TRBJ2-1 TRBV21-1 NA TGTGCCAGCAGCAGGAGGGCCCCCAATGAGCAGTTCTTC CASSRRAPNEQFF
NA TRBJ1-4 TRBV29-1 once TGCAGCGTGGAGGGGACCACCACAACTAATGAAAAACTGTTTTTT CSVEGTTTTNEKLFF
NA TRBJ1-5 TRBV4-1 NA TGCGCCAGCAGCCAAGTCCAAGGGGGGGGCAATCAGCCCCAGCATTTT CASSQVQGGGNQPQHF
NA TRBJ1-1 TRBV7-6 NA TGTGCCAGCAGCCTCCTCAACAGGAACACTGAAGCTTTCTTT CASSLLNRNTEAFF
NA TRBJ1-5 TRBV19 NA TGTGCCAGTAGTATAGGGAACAGTTACTCTCAGCCCCAGCATTTT CASSIGNSYSQPQHF
NA TRBJ1-5 TRBV28 NA TGTGCCAGCAGTAGGGGGATCAATCAGCCCCAGCATTTT CASSRGINQPQHF
NA TRBJ1-2 TRBV7-9 NA TGTGCCAGCAGTTCGTACTCCGGCTACACCTTC CASSSYSGYTF
TRBD2 TRBJ2-1 TRBV19 NA TGTGCCAGTAGTATTCGCGGGAGGGCCTCCTACAATGAGCAGTTCTTC CASSIRGRASYNEQFF
NA TRBJ2-1 TRBV3-1/TRBV3-2 NA TGTGCCAGCAGCCAAGATCGGTACAATGAGCAGTTCTTC CASSQDRYNEQFF
NA TRBJ1-2 TRBV28 NA TGTGCCAGCAGTTTTGAGCTCTCTAACTATGGCTACACCTTC CASSFELSNYGYTF
NA TRBJ1-3 TRBV13 NA TGTGCCAGCAGCCCCGAGGGCAGAAACTCTGGAAACACCATATATTTT CASSPEGRNSGNTIYF
NA TRBJ1-1 TRBV19 NA TGTGCCAGTAGTATCCCCGGACGGGGTTGGGACACTGAAGCTTTCTTT CASSIPGRGWDTEAFF
NA TRBJ2-2 TRBV2 NA TGTGCCAGCAGTGGCGGGGCCAACACCGGGGAGCTGTTTTTT CASSGGANTGELFF
NA TRBJ2-7 TRBV7-9 once TGTGCCAGCAGCCTCGGGTCGTCAGAGATCCACGAGCAGTACTTC CASSLGSSEIHEQYF